These 10 T cell receptor beta chains were all obtained from the same sample, sequenced in a study of a mutant IDH1 vaccine in newly diagnosed glioma. Which antigens these TCRs recognize remains unknown. Time point given: week 47, end of study. Mutant IDH1 20-mer peptide, at 300 ug, made up each vaccine dose, with topical imiquimod. TCRdb's copy holds only in-frame clones and misses some; the assay was immunoSEQ multiplex PCR. The sample holds 60,000 to 65,000 clones, over 80% seen once. The material was PBMCs, obtained from a glioma patient whose treatment included an IDH1 peptide vaccine. The source is a man aged 30-40 years with glioma.

This sequence joins TRBV5-1 and TRBJ2-3; D gene ambiguous. Trimming took 4 bases from V and 2 from J, leaving 8 bases between them. CDR3 length: 13 amino acids. Looked up from germline, CDR1 is SGHRS and CDR2 is YFSETQ. The CDR3 loop is CASSTTATDTQYF. The CDR3 coding sequence is TGCGCCAGCAGCACGACCGCCACAGATACGCAGTATTTT.

This chain joins TRBV28 and TRBJ1-6; a weak D match, TRBD1 (5 bases). V shed 7 bases and J shed 8 bases, with 18 bases lying between them. Germline CDR1 reads MDHEN; CDR2 reads SYDVKM. The CDR3 runs 15 residues. CDR3 region: CASTPQAGAHSPLHF. The CDR3 DNA reads as TGTGCCAGCACCCCGCAGGCCGGGGCGCATTCACCCCTCCACTTT.

The V and J genes are TRBV6-5 and TRBJ2-2, with no clear D. Germline V gene sequence: CDR1 MNHEY, CDR2 SVGAGI. The CDR3 loop spans 13 amino acids. Trimming took off 2 bases at V and 2 bases at J, with 3 bases between the two ends. The CDR3 sequence is CASSYPNTGELFF. The CDR3 DNA sequence: TGTGCCAGCAGTTACCCTAACACCGGGGAGCTGTTTTTT.

J is TRBJ1-2 and V is TRBV13; D gene unclear. Deletions cut 3 bases from V and 8 bases from J, with 28 bases between. The CDR3 is 18 amino acids. Germline CDR1 is PRHDT and CDR2 is FYEKMQ (reference sequence). The CDR3 sequence is CASSFYPFSFDRDDGYTF. In DNA form, the CDR3 reads TGTGCCAGCAGCTTCTACCCCTTTAGTTTCGACCGGGATGACGGCTACACCTTC.

This clone showed up just once. The chain is built from TRBV7-9 and TRBJ1-3; D is possibly TRBD1 (5 bases). V lost 4 bases, J lost 2 bases, and 12 bases lay in between. Per the germline V gene, CDR1 is SEHNR and CDR2 is FQNEAQ (reference sequence). There are 15 residues in the CDR3. The DNA for the CDR3 is TGTGCCAGCAGCTGGGGAGGGGCTCCTGGAAACACCATATATTTT. This codes for CASSWGGAPGNTIYF.

The J gene is TRBJ2-1, the V gene TRBV29-1; 7 nucleotides agree with TRBD1. Germline V gene lookup returns CDR1 SQVTM and CDR2 ANQGSEA. Trimming removed 7 bases from V and 3 bases from J; junction bases left unmatched: 0. This CDR3 comprises 11 residues. CDR3 coding DNA: TGCAGCGGGACAGGCTACAATGAGCAGTTCTTC. Translation: CSGTGYNEQFF.

The rearrangement uses TRBV7-2 and TRBJ1-6; D is ambiguous. Trimming took 2 bases from V and 9 from J, leaving 11 bases between them. There are 14 residues in the CDR3. Germline V gene sequence: CDR1 SGHTA, CDR2 FQGNSA. The CDR3 loop is CASSLRTSGSPLHF. The CDR3 DNA reads TGTGCCAGCAGCTTAAGGACCTCGGGTTCACCCCTCCACTTT.

V and J are TRBV5-1 and TRBJ2-1, with D tentatively TRBD1 (5 bases). Germline lookup yields CDR1 SGHRS and CDR2 YFSETQ. The CDR3 length is 17 residues. Trimming pared 4 bases from V and 3 bases from J, leaving 20 bases between. The CDR3 is CASSRGKTVNDYNEQFF. As DNA, the CDR3 is TGCGCCAGCAGCAGAGGAAAGACAGTCAACGACTACAATGAGCAGTTCTTC. Drawing the rest from reference TRBV5-1 and TRBJ2-1, the complete variable domain is KAGVTQTPRYLIKTRGQQVTLSCSPISGHRSVSWYQQTPGQGLQFLFEYFSETQRNKGNFPGRFSGRQFSNSRSEMNVSTLELGDSALYLCASSRGKTVNDYNEQFFGPGTRLTVL.

This clone was seen only once. The chain carries TRBV19 and TRBJ1-2; D perhaps matches TRBD1 (6 bases). The CDR3 is 13 residues long. The germline CDR1 and CDR2 sequences are LNHDA and SQIVND (reference sequence). With 3 bases removed from V and 4 bases from J, the gap between germline ends came to 9 bases. CDR3 region: CASSIGQLYGYTF. The CDR3 coding sequence is TGTGCCAGTAGTATCGGACAGCTCTATGGCTACACCTTC.

The V gene is TRBV7-9, the J gene TRBJ2-1; no clear D gene. Germline V gene data show CDR1 as SEHNR and CDR2 as FQNEAQ (reference sequence). This CDR3 region has 14 residues. V was cut by 5 bases and J by 8 bases, with 16 bases left in between. CDR3 nucleotides: TGTGCCAGCAGCACCAGAAACGCTCCAGATGAGCAGTTCTTC. As protein: CASSTRNAPDEQFF.